Here is one TCR beta chain with its context. Libraries were prepared by immunoSEQ multiplex PCR; TCRdb keeps only in-frame clonotypes and omits some of them. The sample contains about 46,000 clones, 90% to 95% of which appear only once. The entry originates in a study of T cell changes during pregnancy in multiple sclerosis. V lost 4 bases and J lost 6; bases outside the gene matches: 8. The CDR3 sequence is 14 residues long. CDR1 is GTSNPN and CDR2 is SVGIG in the germline V gene (reference sequence). The sequencing used CD8+ T cells from peripheral blood mononuclear cells, collected in the first trimester of pregnancy. The rearrangement joins TRBV30 to TRBJ1-2, with TRBD1 matching 10 bases. This clonotype originated in a female donor with multiple sclerosis, enrolled in a pregnancy study. CDR3 region: CAWNPGQGNDGYTF. CDR3 nucleotides: TGTGCCTGGAATCCGGGACAGGGGAATGATGGCTACACCTTC.